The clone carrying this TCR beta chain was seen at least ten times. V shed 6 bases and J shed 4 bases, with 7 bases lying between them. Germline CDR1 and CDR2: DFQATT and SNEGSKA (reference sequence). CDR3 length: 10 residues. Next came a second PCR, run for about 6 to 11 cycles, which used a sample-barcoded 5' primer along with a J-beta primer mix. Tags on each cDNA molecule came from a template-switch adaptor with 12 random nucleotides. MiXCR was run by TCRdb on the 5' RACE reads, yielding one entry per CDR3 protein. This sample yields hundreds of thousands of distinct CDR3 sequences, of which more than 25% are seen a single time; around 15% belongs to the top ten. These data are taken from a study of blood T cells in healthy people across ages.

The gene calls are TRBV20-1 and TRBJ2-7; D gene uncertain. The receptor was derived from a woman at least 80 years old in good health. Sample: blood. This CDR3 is CSAVKYEQYF. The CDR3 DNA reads TGCAGTGCCGTTAAATACGAGCAGTACTTC.